These T cell receptor beta chains were read from a single sample in a study of CD8 T cells in ankylosing spondylitis. MiXCR was run by TCRdb on the 5' RACE reads, yielding one entry per CDR3 protein. The data hold 670,000 or so distinct CDR3 sequences, with 19% observed a single time. The specimen was blood, either unsorted or a sorted T cell fraction (not recorded which). These receptors all stem from a male donor with ankylosing spondylitis. Each CDR3 is given with its conserved first and last residue. Fields, in order: D gene, J gene, V gene, clone size, CDR3 DNA, CDR3 protein. A D gene is named only where the DNA matches it firmly. Where a row states a size, it is once, few, many or the class of an expanded clone; other rows omit it.

>.|TRBJ1-1|TRBV6-5|few
TGTGCCAGCAGTTACGGAAAAGGAACAGCTTTCTTT
CASSYGKGTAFF
>.|TRBJ2-7|TRBV29-1|.
TGCAGCGTTCTGGGGGGTTCGGACTCCTACGAGCAGTACTTC
CSVLGGSDSYEQYF
>.|TRBJ1-5|TRBV10-3|.
TGTGCCATCAGTGAGTCGGGCAGCAATCAGCCCCAGCATTTT
CAISESGSNQPQHF
>TRBD1|TRBJ2-5|TRBV4-3|.
TGCGCCAGCAGCCCGGGCAGGGGGATTGAGGAGACCCAGTACTTC
CASSPGRGIEETQYF
>TRBD1|TRBJ1-3|TRBV3-1|.
TGTGCCAGCAGAGGGACAGGGACAGGAAACACCATATATTTT
CASRGTGTGNTIYF
>.|TRBJ2-1|TRBV12-3/TRBV12-4|.
TGTGCCAGCAGTGTCATCCAGCAAGCTAGAAATGAGCAGTTCTTC
CASSVIQQARNEQFF
>.|TRBJ2-5|TRBV5-1|.
TGCGCCAGCAGCTTGGGGGTGGGAAACCAAGAGACCCAGTACTTC
CASSLGVGNQETQYF
>TRBD1|TRBJ1-4|TRBV4-2|.
TGTGCCAGCAGCCCCGGACAGGGGGCCTCTAATGAAAAACTGTTTTTT
CASSPGQGASNEKLFF
>.|TRBJ1-5|TRBV15|.
TGTGCCAGGTACAAAGGACGCACTCACAATCAGCCCCAGCATTTT
CARYKGRTHNQPQHF
>.|TRBJ2-3|TRBV30|.
TGTGCCTGGAGTCGGAGGCCCACTAGCACAGATACGCAGTATTTT
CAWSRRPTSTDTQYF
>TRBD2|TRBJ2-5|TRBV7-9|few
TGTGCCAGCAGCTTATGGTCACAGGGACTAGCGAGAGAGACCCAGTACTTC
CASSLWSQGLARETQYF
>.|TRBJ2-1|TRBV12-3/TRBV12-4|.
TGTGCCAGCAGTTTTTTCGGTGGGAGCTACAATGAGCAGTTCTTC
CASSFFGGSYNEQFF
>.|TRBJ2-2|TRBV12-3/TRBV12-4|.
TGTGCCAGCAGTTTTTGGGGGGCGGACACCGGGGAGCTGTTTTTT
CASSFWGADTGELFF
>TRBD2|TRBJ2-2|TRBV18|.
TGTGCCAGCTCACCACCGGGACTAGCGGTCGGCGGGGAGCTGTTTTTT
CASSPPGLAVGGELFF
>.|TRBJ2-2|TRBV18|.
TGTGCCAGCTCACCCCAGGGGCCCACCGGGGAGCTGTTTTTT
CASSPQGPTGELFF
>TRBD1|TRBJ2-2|TRBV12-3/TRBV12-4|few
TGTGCCAGCAGTTTCACACAGGGGGCTTACACCGGGGAGCTGTTTTTT
CASSFTQGAYTGELFF
>TRBD1|TRBJ2-1|TRBV5-1|many
TGCGCCAGCAGCTTGGATGGGACAGGGGCTATTTCTAACAATGAGCAGTTCTTC
CASSLDGTGAISNNEQFF
>.|TRBJ1-2|TRBV28|.
TGTGCCAGCACCCCGAATGGGAGTGGTAACTATGGCTACACCTTC
CASTPNGSGNYGYTF
>.|TRBJ2-3|TRBV20-1|few
TGCAGTGCTAGAGCGGATACCACCACGTATACGCAGTATTTT
CSARADTTTYTQYF
>.|TRBJ2-7|TRBV12-3/TRBV12-4|few
TGTGCCAGCAGTTTCGTCTTCTCGGGAGTGGTCGAGCAGTACTTC
CASSFVFSGVVEQYF
>TRBD2|TRBJ2-5|TRBV20-1|once
TGCAGTGCCCGGACTAGCGGCGGACAAGAGACCCAGTACTTC
CSARTSGGQETQYF
>.|TRBJ2-3|TRBV7-9|few
TGTGCCAGCAGCTTCGACACCTACACAGATACGCAGTATTTT
CASSFDTYTDTQYF
>.|TRBJ1-3|TRBV6-1|few
TGTGCCAGCACGCGGTTGCCAGGAGCTGGAAACACCATATATTTT
CASTRLPGAGNTIYF
>.|TRBJ2-7|TRBV7-2|.
TGTGCCAGCAGCACAGGGACTTATCTACACCAGCAGTACTTC
CASSTGTYLHQQYF
>TRBD2|TRBJ2-1|TRBV18|.
TGTGCCAGCTCACCACCTGCGCGGGAGCTATACAATGAGCAGTTCTTC
CASSPPARELYNEQFF
>.|TRBJ2-3|TRBV3-1|.
TGTGCCAGCAGCCAACCGTCCCCTGGGTCAGATACGCAGTATTTT
CASSQPSPGSDTQYF
>TRBD1|TRBJ1-1|TRBV19|.
TGTGCCAGTAGTCGGGACAGACTAATGAACACTGAAGCTTTCTTT
CASSRDRLMNTEAFF
>.|TRBJ1-2|TRBV2|.
TGTGCCAGTCAAGGGGGGCCGATAGGCTACACCTTC
CASQGGPIGYTF
>.|TRBJ1-1|TRBV5-1|few
TGCGCCAGCAGCTTGCACGGACAAGGTACTGAAGCTTTCTTT
CASSLHGQGTEAFF
>TRBD2|TRBJ2-7|TRBV27|.
TGTGCCAGCAGTTCATGGACTAGCGGAATCTACGAGCAGTACTTC
CASSSWTSGIYEQYF
>.|TRBJ2-7|TRBV27|.
TGTGCCAGCAGTTTATCCTGGTCGGGTGAGCAGTACTTC
CASSLSWSGEQYF
>TRBD2|TRBJ2-3|TRBV20-1|many
TGCAGTGCTACGACTAGCGGGGGCTTGACACCCACAGATACGCAGTATTTT
CSATTSGGLTPTDTQYF
>.|TRBJ2-7|TRBV19|.
TGTGCCACCCGGAGCAGTACGCACGAGCAGTACTTC
CATRSSTHEQYF
>.|TRBJ1-1|TRBV7-9|few
TGTGCCAGCAGCTTGCACGGGGACACTGAAGCTTTCTTT
CASSLHGDTEAFF
>.|TRBJ2-7|TRBV12-3/TRBV12-4|.
TGTGCCAGCAGTCTTATACTATACGAGCAGTACTTC
CASSLILYEQYF
>TRBD1|TRBJ1-1|TRBV4-1|few
TGCGCCAGCAGTATGGACAGGATGAACACTGAAGCTTTCTTT
CASSMDRMNTEAFF
>.|TRBJ1-1|TRBV6-5|few
TGTGCCAGCAGTTACTTCGGGCAGGGAGTGGCGAACACTGAAGCTTTCTTT
CASSYFGQGVANTEAFF
>.|TRBJ1-4|TRBV5-1|.
TGCGCCAGCAGCTTGGAAGGATGGGAACTGTTTTTT
CASSLEGWELFF
>TRBD1|TRBJ2-5|TRBV12-5|.
TGTGCTAGTGGTTTGGGGGGACAGGGCCAAGAGACCCAGTACTTC
CASGLGGQGQETQYF
>TRBD1|TRBJ1-4|TRBV19|few
TGTGCCAGTAGTCTCATCTCAGGGGGAGCAGGGGAAAAACTGTTTTTT
CASSLISGGAGEKLFF
>TRBD2|TRBJ2-1|TRBV7-3|.
TGTGCCAGCAGCTTCCTAGCGGGATCAGGCAATGAGCAGTTCTTC
CASSFLAGSGNEQFF
>TRBD1|TRBJ1-1|TRBV20-1|.
TGCAGTGCTAGCCGGATGATGGACAGGCCACGGAACACTGAAGCTTTCTTT
CSASRMMDRPRNTEAFF
>.|TRBJ2-7|TRBV19|.
TGTGCCAGTAGTAACTCAGGTATGGACTACGAGCAGTACTTC
CASSNSGMDYEQYF
>TRBD2|TRBJ2-7|TRBV6-1|.
TGTGCCAGCATTCAACTAGCGGGGGGTTCCTACGAGCAGTACTTC
CASIQLAGGSYEQYF
>.|TRBJ2-1|TRBV6-4|few
TGTGCCAGCGCCCCTTCGGTAGCGTCCTCCTACAATGAGCAGTTCTTC
CASAPSVASSYNEQFF
>TRBD1|TRBJ2-7|TRBV29-1|few
TGCAGCGTGGAGGGGACAGGCGTCGAGCAGTACTTC
CSVEGTGVEQYF
>.|TRBJ1-2|TRBV20-1|.
TGCAGTGCTACACAGGGATATGGCTACACCTTC
CSATQGYGYTF
>.|TRBJ2-6|TRBV12-3/TRBV12-4|once
TGTGCCAGCAGTTCCCACAGGAACTCTGGGGCCAACGTCCTGACTTTC
CASSSHRNSGANVLTF
>.|TRBJ2-2|TRBV6-5|few
TGTGCCAGCAGTTCCGTGGGGTCCTCCACCGGGGAGCTGTTTTTT
CASSSVGSSTGELFF
>TRBD2|TRBJ2-7|TRBV12-3/TRBV12-4|few
TGTGCCAGCAGTGGGGGGGATCACGGAGACTCCTACGAGCAGTACTTC
CASSGGDHGDSYEQYF